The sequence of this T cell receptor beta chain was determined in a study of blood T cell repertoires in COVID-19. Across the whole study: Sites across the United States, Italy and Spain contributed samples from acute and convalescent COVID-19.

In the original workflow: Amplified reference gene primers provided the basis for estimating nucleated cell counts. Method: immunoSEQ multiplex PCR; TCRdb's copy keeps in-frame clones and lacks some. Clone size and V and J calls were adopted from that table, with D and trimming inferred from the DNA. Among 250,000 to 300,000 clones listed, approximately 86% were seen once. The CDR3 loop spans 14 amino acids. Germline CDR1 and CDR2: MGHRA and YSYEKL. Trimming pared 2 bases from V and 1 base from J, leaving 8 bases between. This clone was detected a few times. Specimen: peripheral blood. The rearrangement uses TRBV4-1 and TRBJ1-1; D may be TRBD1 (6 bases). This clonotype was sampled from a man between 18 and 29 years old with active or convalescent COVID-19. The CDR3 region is CASSQPRGNTEAFF. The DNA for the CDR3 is TGCGCCAGCAGCCAACCCAGGGGGAACACTGAAGCTTTCTTT.